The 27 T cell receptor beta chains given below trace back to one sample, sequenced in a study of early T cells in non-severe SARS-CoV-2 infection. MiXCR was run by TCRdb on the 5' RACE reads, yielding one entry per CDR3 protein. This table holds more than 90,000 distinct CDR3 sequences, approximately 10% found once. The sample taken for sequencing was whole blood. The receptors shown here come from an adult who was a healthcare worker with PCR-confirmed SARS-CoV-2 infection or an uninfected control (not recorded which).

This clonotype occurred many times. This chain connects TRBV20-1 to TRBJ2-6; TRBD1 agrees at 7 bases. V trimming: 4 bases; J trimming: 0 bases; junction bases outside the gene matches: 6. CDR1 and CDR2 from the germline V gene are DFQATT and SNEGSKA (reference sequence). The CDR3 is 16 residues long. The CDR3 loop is CSAKTRDSSGANVLTF. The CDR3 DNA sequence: TGCAGTGCTAAGACCCGGGACAGCTCTGGGGCCAACGTCCTGACTTTC.

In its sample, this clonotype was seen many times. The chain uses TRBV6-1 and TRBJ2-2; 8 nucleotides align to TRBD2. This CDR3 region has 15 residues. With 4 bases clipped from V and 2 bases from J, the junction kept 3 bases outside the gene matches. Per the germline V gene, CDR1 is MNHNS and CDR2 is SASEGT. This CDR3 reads CASSVAGRNTGELFF. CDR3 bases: TGTGCCAGCAGTGTAGCGGGGAGAAACACCGGGGAGCTGTTTTTT.

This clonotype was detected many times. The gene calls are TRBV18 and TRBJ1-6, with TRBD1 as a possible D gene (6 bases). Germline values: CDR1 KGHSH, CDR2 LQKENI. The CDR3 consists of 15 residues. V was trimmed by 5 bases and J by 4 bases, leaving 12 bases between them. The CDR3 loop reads CASSLGQQYNSPLHF. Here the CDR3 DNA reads TGTGCCAGCTCATTAGGACAGCAGTATAATTCACCCCTCCACTTT. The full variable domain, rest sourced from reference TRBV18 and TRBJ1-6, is NAGVMQNPRHLVRRRGQEARLRCSPMKGHSHVYWYRQLPEEGLKFMVYLQKENIIDESGMPKERFSAEFPKEGPSILRIQQVVRGDSAAYFCASSLGQQYNSPLHFGNGTRLTVT.

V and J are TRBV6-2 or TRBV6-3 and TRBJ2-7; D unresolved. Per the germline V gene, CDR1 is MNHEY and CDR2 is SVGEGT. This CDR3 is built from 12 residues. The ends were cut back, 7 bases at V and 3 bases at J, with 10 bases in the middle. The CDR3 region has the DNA TGTGCCAGCAAAGGTACCTTCTACGAGCAGTACTTC. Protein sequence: CASKGTFYEQYF.

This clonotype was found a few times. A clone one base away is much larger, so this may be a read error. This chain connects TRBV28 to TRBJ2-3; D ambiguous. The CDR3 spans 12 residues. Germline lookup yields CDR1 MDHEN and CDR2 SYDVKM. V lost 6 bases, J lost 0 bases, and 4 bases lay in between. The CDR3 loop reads CASRSSTDTQYF. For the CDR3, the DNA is TGTGCCAGCAGATCTAGCACAGATACGCAGTATTTT.

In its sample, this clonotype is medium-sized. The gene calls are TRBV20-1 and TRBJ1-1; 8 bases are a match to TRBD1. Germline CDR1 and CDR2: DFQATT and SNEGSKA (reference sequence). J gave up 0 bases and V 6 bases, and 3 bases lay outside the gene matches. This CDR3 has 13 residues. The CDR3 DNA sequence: TGCAGTGCGCAGACAGGGGTGAACACTGAAGCTTTCTTT. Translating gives CSAQTGVNTEAFF.

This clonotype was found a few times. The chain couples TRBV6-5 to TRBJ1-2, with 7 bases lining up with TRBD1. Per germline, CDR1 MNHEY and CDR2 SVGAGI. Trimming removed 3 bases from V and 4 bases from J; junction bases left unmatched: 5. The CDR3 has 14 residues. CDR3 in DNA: TGTGCCAGCAGTTATGGGGGACAGCCCTATGGCTACACCTTC. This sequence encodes CASSYGGQPYGYTF.

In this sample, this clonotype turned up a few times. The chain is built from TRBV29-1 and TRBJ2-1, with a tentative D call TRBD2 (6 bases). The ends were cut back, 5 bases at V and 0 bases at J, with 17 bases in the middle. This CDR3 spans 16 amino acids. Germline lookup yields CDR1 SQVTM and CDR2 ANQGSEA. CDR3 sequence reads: CSVRVGAGSSYNEQFF. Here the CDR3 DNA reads TGCAGCGTTCGAGTTGGCGCGGGGAGCTCCTACAATGAGCAGTTCTTC.

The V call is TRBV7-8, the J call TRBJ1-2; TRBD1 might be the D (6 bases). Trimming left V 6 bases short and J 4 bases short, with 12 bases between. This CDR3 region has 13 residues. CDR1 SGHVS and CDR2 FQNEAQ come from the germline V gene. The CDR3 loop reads CASSYDRSYGYTF. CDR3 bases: TGTGCCAGCAGTTATGACAGGAGCTATGGCTACACCTTC.

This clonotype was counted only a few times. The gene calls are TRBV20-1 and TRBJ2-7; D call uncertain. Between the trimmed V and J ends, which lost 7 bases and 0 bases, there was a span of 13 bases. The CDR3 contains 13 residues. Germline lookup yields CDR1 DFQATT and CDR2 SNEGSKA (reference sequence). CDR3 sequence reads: CSGYSSYSYEQYF. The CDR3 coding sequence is TGCAGTGGTTACTCGAGCTACTCCTACGAGCAGTACTTC.

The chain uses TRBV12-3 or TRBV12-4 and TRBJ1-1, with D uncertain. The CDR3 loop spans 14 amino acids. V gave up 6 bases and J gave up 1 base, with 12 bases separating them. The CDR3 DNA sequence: TGTGCCAGCAGCTTTCTCCCGGGGAACACTGAAGCTTTCTTT. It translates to CASSFLPGNTEAFF.

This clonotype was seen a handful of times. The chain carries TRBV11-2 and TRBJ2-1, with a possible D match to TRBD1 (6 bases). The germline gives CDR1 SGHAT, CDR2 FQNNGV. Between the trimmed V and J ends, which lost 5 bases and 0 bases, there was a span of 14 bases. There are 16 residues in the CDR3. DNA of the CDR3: TGTGCCAGCAGCACCGGGACAAGGAGCTCCTACAATGAGCAGTTCTTC. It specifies CASSTGTRSSYNEQFF. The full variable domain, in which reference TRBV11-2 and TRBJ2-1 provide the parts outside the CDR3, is EAGVAQSPRYKIIEKRQSVAFWCNPISGHATLYWYQQILGQGPKLLIQFQNNGVVDDSQLPKDRFSAERLKGVDSTLKIQPAKLEDSAVYLCASSTGTRSSYNEQFFGPGTRLTVL.

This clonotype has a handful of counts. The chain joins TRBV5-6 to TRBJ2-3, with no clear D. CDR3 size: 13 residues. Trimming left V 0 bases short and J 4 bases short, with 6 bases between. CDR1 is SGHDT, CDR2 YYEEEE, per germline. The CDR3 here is CASSLGIADTQYF. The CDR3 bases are TGTGCCAGCAGCTTGGGAATCGCAGATACGCAGTATTTT.

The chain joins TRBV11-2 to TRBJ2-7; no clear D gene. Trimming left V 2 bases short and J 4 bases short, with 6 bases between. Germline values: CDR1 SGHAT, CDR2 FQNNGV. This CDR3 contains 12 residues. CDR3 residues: CASSLSQYEQYF. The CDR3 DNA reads TGTGCCAGCAGCTTAAGCCAGTACGAGCAGTACTTC.

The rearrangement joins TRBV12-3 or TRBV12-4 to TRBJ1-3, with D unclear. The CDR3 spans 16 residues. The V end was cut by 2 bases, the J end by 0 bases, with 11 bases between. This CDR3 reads CASSLRFPSSGNTIYF. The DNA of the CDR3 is TGTGCCAGCAGTTTAAGGTTTCCTAGCTCTGGAAACACCATATATTTT.

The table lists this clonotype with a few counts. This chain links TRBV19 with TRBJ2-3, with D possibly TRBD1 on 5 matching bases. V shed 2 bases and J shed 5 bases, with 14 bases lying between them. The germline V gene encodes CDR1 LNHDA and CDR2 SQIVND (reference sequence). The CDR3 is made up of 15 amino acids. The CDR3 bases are TGTGCCAGTAGTATACAGGGAAATGGTGGAGATACGCAGTATTTT. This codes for CASSIQGNGGDTQYF.

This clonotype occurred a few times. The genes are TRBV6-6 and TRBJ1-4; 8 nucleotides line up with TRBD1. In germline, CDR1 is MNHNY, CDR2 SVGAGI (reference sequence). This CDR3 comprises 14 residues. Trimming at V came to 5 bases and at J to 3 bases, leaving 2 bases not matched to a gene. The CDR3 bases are TGTGCCAGCAGTCTGACAGGGGCTAATGAAAAACTGTTTTTT. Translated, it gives CASSLTGANEKLFF.

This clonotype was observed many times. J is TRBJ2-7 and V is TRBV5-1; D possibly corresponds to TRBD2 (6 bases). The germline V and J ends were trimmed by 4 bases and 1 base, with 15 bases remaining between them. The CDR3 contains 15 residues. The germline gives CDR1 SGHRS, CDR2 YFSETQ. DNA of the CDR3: TGCGCCAGCAGCCCTACGGGGGTTATGTCCTACGAGCAGTACTTC. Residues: CASSPTGVMSYEQYF.

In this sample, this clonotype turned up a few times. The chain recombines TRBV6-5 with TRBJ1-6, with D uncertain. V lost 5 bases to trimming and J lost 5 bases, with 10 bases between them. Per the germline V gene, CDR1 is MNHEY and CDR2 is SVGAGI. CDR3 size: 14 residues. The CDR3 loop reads CASSTRTNNSPLHF. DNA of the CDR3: TGTGCCAGCAGTACACGGACCAATAATTCACCCCTCCACTTT.

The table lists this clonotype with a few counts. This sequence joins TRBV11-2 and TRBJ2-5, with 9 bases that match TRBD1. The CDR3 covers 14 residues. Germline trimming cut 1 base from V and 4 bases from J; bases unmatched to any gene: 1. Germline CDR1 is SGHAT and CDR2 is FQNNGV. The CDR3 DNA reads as TGTGCCAGCAGCTTAGTGGGACAGGGAGAGACCCAGTACTTC. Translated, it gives CASSLVGQGETQYF.

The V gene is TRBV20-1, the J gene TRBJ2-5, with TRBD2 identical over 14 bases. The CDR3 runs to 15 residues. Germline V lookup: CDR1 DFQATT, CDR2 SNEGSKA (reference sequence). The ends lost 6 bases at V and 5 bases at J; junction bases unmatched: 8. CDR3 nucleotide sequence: TGCAGTGCCAGACTAGCGGGGGGGCCATCGGAGACCCAGTACTTC. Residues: CSARLAGGPSETQYF.

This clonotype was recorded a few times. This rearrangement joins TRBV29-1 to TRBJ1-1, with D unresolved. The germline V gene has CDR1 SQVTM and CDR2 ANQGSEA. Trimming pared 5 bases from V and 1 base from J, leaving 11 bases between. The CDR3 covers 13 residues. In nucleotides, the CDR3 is TGCAGCGTTCCCGGACCTTCGAACACTGAAGCTTTCTTT. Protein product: CSVPGPSNTEAFF.

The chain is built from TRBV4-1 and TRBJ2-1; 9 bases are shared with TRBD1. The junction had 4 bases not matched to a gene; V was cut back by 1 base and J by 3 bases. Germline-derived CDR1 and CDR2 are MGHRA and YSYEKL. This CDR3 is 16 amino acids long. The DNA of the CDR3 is TGCGCCAGCAGCCAAGGGGACAGGGTCCTCTACAATGAGCAGTTCTTC. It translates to CASSQGDRVLYNEQFF.

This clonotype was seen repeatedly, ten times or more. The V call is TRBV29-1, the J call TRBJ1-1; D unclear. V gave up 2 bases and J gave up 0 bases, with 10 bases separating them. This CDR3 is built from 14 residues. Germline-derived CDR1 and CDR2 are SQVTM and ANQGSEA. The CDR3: CSVETRLMNTEAFF. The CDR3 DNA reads TGCAGCGTTGAAACCCGGTTGATGAACACTGAAGCTTTCTTT. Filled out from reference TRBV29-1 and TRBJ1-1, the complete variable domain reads SAVISQKPSRDICQRGTSLTIQCQVDSQVTMMFWYRQQPGQSLTLIATANQGSEATYESGFVIDKFPISRPNLTFSTLTVSNMSPEDSSIYLCSVETRLMNTEAFFGQGTRLTVV.

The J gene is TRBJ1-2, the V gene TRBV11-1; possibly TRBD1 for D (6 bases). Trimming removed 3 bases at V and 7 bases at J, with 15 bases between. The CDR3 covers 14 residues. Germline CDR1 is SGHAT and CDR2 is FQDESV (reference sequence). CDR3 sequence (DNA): TGTGCCAGCAGCTTTTCGGGGGCACGGAGTGGCTACACCTTC. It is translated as CASSFSGARSGYTF.

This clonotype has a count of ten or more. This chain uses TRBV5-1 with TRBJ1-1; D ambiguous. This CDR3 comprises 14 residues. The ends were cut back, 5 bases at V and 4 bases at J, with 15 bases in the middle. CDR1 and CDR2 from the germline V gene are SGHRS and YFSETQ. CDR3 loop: CASREGVVGTEAFF. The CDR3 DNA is TGCGCCAGCAGAGAGGGAGTCGTGGGCACTGAAGCTTTCTTT. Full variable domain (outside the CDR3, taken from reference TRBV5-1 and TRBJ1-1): KAGVTQTPRYLIKTRGQQVTLSCSPISGHRSVSWYQQTPGQGLQFLFEYFSETQRNKGNFPGRFSGRQFSNSRSEMNVSTLELGDSALYLCASREGVVGTEAFFGQGTRLTVV.

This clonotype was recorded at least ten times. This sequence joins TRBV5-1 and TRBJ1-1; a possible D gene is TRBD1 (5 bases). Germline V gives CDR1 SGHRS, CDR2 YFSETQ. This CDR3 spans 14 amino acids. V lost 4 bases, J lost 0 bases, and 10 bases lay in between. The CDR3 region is CASSDRNMNTEAFF. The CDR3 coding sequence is TGCGCCAGCAGCGACAGAAACATGAACACTGAAGCTTTCTTT.